This TCR beta chain is from a study of blood T cell repertoires in COVID-19. Study overall: The study drew acute and convalescent COVID-19 samples from the United States, Italy and Spain.

CDR1 is SGHDT and CDR2 is YYEEEE in the germline V gene. The CDR3 covers 14 residues. Trimming removed 4 bases at V and 8 bases at J, with 18 bases between. Seattle patients were enrolled while actively infected and followed longitudinally. In the authors' methods: Amplified reference gene primers provided the basis for estimating nucleated cell counts. Here immunoSEQ multiplex PCR was the method, and the copy in TCRdb shows in-frame clones only, minus some. Clonal size and the V and J genes are those of that table, whereas D and trimming came from the DNA. The sample yields fewer than 300,000 clones, roughly nine tenths seen once.

This chain connects TRBV5-6 to TRBJ1-2; D is undetermined. The sequence derives from a woman aged 25 to 45 with COVID-19, enrolled during active disease. Sequencing was done on a sample of peripheral blood. The CDR3 spells CASSVVAGSGGYTF. The CDR3 DNA follows: TGTGCCAGCAGCGTAGTAGCGGGGTCCGGCGGCTACACCTTC.